These 13 T cell receptor beta chains originate from one sample sequenced in a study of regulatory T cells in long-lasting Graves disease. This sample's time point: newly diagnosed GD, antithyroid drugs for less than 3 months. There was RNA extracted from PBMCs, and the TCR library was made from it. Through Arm-PCR of CDR3 regions and iRepertoire HTBI primers, TCR beta libraries were built. TCRdb used MiXCR to reprocess the multiplex PCR reads, holding one entry per CDR3 protein. The sample holds about 440,000 distinct CDR3 sequences, roughly 15% seen once. In addition, the sample was reused for a study of T cells in Graves' hyperthyroidism and ophthalmopathy.

Here the sequenced sample was peripheral blood mononuclear cells (PBMCs), taken at new diagnosis, from a patient treated with antithyroid drugs. Receptor source: a woman younger than 30 with Graves disease.

This clonotype showed up many times. The chain uses TRBV20-1 and TRBJ2-1; 8 bases are shared with TRBD2. The germline V gene encodes CDR1 DFQATT and CDR2 SNEGSKA (reference sequence). J was trimmed by 3 bases and V by 8 bases; bases with no gene match: 3. This CDR3 is 12 amino acids long. DNA for the CDR3: TGCAGTCAAGCGGGAGTCTACAATGAGCAGTTCTTC. Translated, it gives CSQAGVYNEQFF.

In this sample, this clonotype turned up once. The junction shows a germline mismatch at one end, possibly a read error. The chain uses TRBV5-5 and TRBJ2-1; TRBD2 aligns across 7 bases. CDR3 length: 13 residues. CDR1 is SGHKS, CDR2 YYEKEE, per germline (reference sequence). The CDR3 protein is CASSRGTTNEQFF. The CDR3 nucleotides read TGCGCCAGCAGCCGTGGGACTACCAATGAGCAGTTCTTC.

This clonotype was detected many times. This chain joins TRBV12-3 or TRBV12-4 and TRBJ2-1; no clear D. CDR3 length equals 13 residues. Deletions cut 6 bases from V and 4 bases from J, with 10 bases between. For the CDR3, the DNA is TGTGCCAGCAGATCCGGACCTTACAATGAGCAGTTCTTC. Translation gives CASRSGPYNEQFF.

V is TRBV28 and J is TRBJ2-7; TRBD2 aligns across 9 bases. CDR3 length equals 13 residues. Germline V gives CDR1 MDHEN, CDR2 SYDVKM. V lost 8 bases, J lost 5 bases, and 7 bases stayed unmatched. CDR3 nucleotides: TGTGCCAGCCTTGCAGCGGGAGGTCACGAGCAGTACTTC. Amino acid sequence: CASLAAGGHEQYF.

There are a few counts of this clonotype. The chain uses TRBV6-1 and TRBJ2-7; 8 bases align to TRBD1. CDR3 size: 12 residues. Germline CDR1 MNHNS, CDR2 SASEGT. The J segment lost 6 bases and the V segment lost 5 bases, leaving 3 bases of the junction unmatched. The CDR3 DNA sequence: TGTGCCAGCAGTCGACAGGGGACCGAGCAGTACTTC. This encodes CASSRQGTEQYF.

This sequence joins TRBV12-3 or TRBV12-4 and TRBJ2-3, with D tentatively TRBD1 (5 bases). The J call may be faulty, since TRBJ2-7 better matches the DNA end. This CDR3 is 14 amino acids long. The CDR3 DNA reads as TGTGCCAGCAGTTTTAGACAGAGCGCCTACGAGCAGTACTTC. As protein: CASSFRQSAYEQYF.

This clonotype was recorded many times. V gene TRBV2 combines with J gene TRBJ2-5; D not certain. The CDR3 consists of 15 residues. The V and J ends lost 2 bases and 2 bases respectively, with 12 bases between them. Germline assignment: CDR1 SNHLY and CDR2 FYNNEI. The CDR3 region is CASSEFGVFQETQYF. DNA of the CDR3: TGTGCCAGCAGTGAATTTGGAGTCTTTCAAGAGACCCAGTACTTC.

This clonotype was seen only a few times. This chain joins TRBV28 and TRBJ2-7, with D maybe TRBD2 (5 bases). Germline V gene sequence: CDR1 MDHEN, CDR2 SYDVKM. V gave up 7 bases and J gave up 3 bases, with 13 bases separating them. CDR3 length: 13 amino acids. CDR3 sequence: CASNSRVSYEQYF. CDR3 DNA sequence: TGTGCCAGCAATTCGAGGGTAAGCTACGAGCAGTACTTC.

This clonotype was counted many times. The chain joins TRBV20-1 to TRBJ2-5, with 7 bases matching TRBD2. V shed 0 bases, J shed 4 bases, and the junction held 11 bases outside the gene matches. In germline, CDR1 is DFQATT, CDR2 SNEGSKA (reference sequence). The CDR3 contains 16 residues. The CDR3 sequence is CSARDRATSRVETQYF. The CDR3 DNA is TGCAGTGCTAGAGACCGGGCGACTAGCAGGGTAGAGACCCAGTACTTC.

At least ten counts were recorded for this clonotype. The chain employs TRBV29-1 and TRBJ1-1; D is possibly TRBD1 (6 bases). V was trimmed by 7 bases and J by 2 bases, leaving 17 bases between them. The germline V gene encodes CDR1 SQVTM and CDR2 ANQGSEA. This CDR3 is 14 amino acids long. The chain's CDR3 is CSAAVQGRNTEAFF. The CDR3, as DNA: TGCAGCGCAGCCGTACAGGGACGAAACACTGAAGCTTTCTTT. Together with reference TRBV29-1 and TRBJ1-1, the CDR3 gives the full variable domain: SAVISQKPSRDICQRGTSLTIQCQVDSQVTMMFWYRQQPGQSLTLIATANQGSEATYESGFVIDKFPISRPNLTFSTLTVSNMSPEDSSIYLCSAAVQGRNTEAFFGQGTRLTVV.

There are many counts of this clonotype. The CDR3 coding sequence is TGTGCCAGCAGCCCCGGGATAATCACTGAAGCTTTCTTT. Translation gives CASSPGIITEAFF. The rearrangement joins TRBV3-1 to TRBJ1-1; no reliable D call. Germline CDR1 is LGHDT and CDR2 is YNNKEL (reference sequence). V was cut by 4 bases and J by 4 bases, with 10 bases left in between. The CDR3 runs 13 residues.

This clonotype occurred a few times. The chain has TRBV30 and TRBJ1-3, with a weak D call TRBD1 (5 bases). V was trimmed by 0 bases and J by 2 bases, leaving 11 bases between them. From germline, CDR1 is GTSNPN and CDR2 SVGIG (reference sequence). The length of the CDR3 is 15 residues. The CDR3, as DNA: TGTGCCTGGAGTGTCTCGGCAGGGCCTGGAAACACCATATATTTT. Translating it yields CAWSVSAGPGNTIYF.

This clonotype was recorded many times. The genes are TRBV30 and TRBJ2-7, with D hard to call. There are 12 residues in the CDR3. CDR1 GTSNPN and CDR2 SVGIG come from the germline V gene (reference sequence). Trimming took off 0 bases at V and 6 bases at J, with 9 bases between the two ends. Here the CDR3 DNA reads TGTGCCTGGAGTGTACGAGCATCCGAGCAGTACTTC. As protein: CAWSVRASEQYF. The whole variable domain, remainder taken from reference TRBV30 and TRBJ2-7, is SQTIHQWPATLVQPVGSPLSLECTVEGTSNPNLYWYRQAAGRGLQLLFYSVGIGQISSEVPQNLSASRPQDRQFILSSKKLLLSDSGFYLCAWSVRASEQYFGPGTRLTVT.